This T cell receptor (beta chain) came from a study of CD8+CD57+ T cells in acquired aplastic anemia (dated 2018 in TCRdb). A note on the overall study: On average, sorted CD4+ and CD8+ cells yielded 3.2 ug of extracted DNA, with a range of about 0.17 to 27.4 ug. CD8+CD57+ expansion was defined as frequency above the mean frequency observed in healthy subjects.

The paper as a whole reports these results and caveats: No significant difference in CD8+ Simpson's diversity was found between patients and healthy controls (P=0.060). Twenty-nine CD8+ CDR3 sequences were found in both patients and controls but appeared to be highly expressed in patients and within the immunodominant clones of the patients.

Genomic DNA served as template for TCR beta VDJ combination and CDR3 sequence profiling. An Illumina HiSeq 2000 was used for TCR repertoire sequencing. In the authors' own workflow: Repertoires were assessed using TRBV/TRBJ rearrangement plots, CDR3 size and DJ length profiles, and Simpson's diversity index. The most abundant DNA sequence in the deep sequencing data was defined as the immunodominant clone. CDR3 amino acid sequences were screened for sharing across subjects and were compared with published repertoires and the VDJdb database. TCRdb trimmed public reads at Q25 via fastp, called clones via MiXCR and kept in-frame beta chains. For every CDR3 protein sequence, its rows merge into one entry that carries the most common genes and DNA. These V and J calls derive from TCRdb rather than the authors' analysis. The sample records some 200,000 distinct CDR3 sequences, about 62% of which are singletons. About 60% of the sample rests with the top ten.

Flow cytometry had shown CD8+CD57+ cell expansion in the patients selected for sequencing. Every patient had a diagnosis of severe acquired aplastic anemia based on International Study of Aplastic Anemia and Agranulocytosis and Camitta criteria. Patients had received no therapy at the time of blood sampling. The study deep-sequenced TCR repertoires of sorted CD4+ and CD8+ blood T cells from severe aplastic anemia patients and healthy subjects. Patients were enrolled under clinicaltrials.gov protocols 00001620, 01623167, 00001397, 00071045, 00081523 and 00961064 in the USA. Ficoll-Paque density gradient centrifugation was used to isolate peripheral blood mononuclear cells. Before DNA extraction, CD4+ and CD8+ T cells were sorted with FACS or magnetic beads. Remarks on this clonotype: There is no known antigen for this receptor. No base quality information exists; no much larger clone differs at one position.

This TCR derives from a human donor with aplastic anemia. Material: sorted CD4+, CD8+, or CD8+CD57+ T cells (not recorded which) from PBMCs.

The DNA is as follows: TGTGCCAGCAGCGAGTATACTAGCGGGAGACAGTTCTTC. This sequence encodes CASSEYTSGRQFF. The chain couples TRBV7-3 to TRBJ2-1, with 11 central nucleotides matching TRBD2. The CDR3 measures 13 amino acids from cysteine to phenylalanine. The entry retains the CDR3 DNA only, 39 bases that are in frame from base 1. The germline V gene gives CDR1 as SGHTA and CDR2 as FQGTGA. From V the trimming removes 5 bases and from J it removes 13 bases, while the gene matches leave 7 bases of the junction unaccounted for. Joined to the reference TRBV7-3 and TRBJ2-1 proteins, this CDR3 gives the full variable domain: GAGVSQTPSNKVTEKGKYVELRCDPISGHTALYWYRQSLGQGPEFLIYFQGTGAADDSGLPNDRFFAVRPEGSVSTLKIQRTERGDSAVYLCASSEYTSGRQFFGPGTRLTVL.